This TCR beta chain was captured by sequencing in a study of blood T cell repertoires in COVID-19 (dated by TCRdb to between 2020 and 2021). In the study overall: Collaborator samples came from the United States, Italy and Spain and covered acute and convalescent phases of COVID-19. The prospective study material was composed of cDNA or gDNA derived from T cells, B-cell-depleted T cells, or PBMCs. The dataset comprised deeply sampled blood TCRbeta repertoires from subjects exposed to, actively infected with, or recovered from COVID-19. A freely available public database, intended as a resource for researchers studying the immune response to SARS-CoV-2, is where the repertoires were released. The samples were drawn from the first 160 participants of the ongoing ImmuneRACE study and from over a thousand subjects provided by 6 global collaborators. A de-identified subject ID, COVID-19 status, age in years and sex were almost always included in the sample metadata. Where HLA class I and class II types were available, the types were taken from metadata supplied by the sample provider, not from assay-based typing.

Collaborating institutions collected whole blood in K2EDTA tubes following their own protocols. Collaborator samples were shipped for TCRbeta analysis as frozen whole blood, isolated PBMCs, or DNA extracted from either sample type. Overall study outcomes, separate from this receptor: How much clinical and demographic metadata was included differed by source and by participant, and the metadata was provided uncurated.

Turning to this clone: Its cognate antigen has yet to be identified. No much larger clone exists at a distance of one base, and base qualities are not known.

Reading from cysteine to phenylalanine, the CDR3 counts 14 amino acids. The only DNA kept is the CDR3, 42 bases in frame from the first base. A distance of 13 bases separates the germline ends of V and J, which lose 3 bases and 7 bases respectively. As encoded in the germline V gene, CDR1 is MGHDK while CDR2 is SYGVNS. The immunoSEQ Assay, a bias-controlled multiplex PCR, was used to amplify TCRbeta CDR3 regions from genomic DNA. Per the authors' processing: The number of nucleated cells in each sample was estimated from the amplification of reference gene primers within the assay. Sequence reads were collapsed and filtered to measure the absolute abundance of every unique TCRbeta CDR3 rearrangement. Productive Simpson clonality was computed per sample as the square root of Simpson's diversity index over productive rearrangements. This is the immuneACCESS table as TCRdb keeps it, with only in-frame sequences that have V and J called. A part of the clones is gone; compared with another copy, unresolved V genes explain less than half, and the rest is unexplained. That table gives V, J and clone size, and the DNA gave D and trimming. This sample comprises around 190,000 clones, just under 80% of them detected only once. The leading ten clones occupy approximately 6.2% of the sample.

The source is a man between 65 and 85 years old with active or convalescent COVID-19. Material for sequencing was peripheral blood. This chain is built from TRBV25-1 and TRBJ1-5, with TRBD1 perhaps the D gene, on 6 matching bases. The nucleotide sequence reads TGTGCCAGCAGTGATACAGGGTCGCACCAGCCCCAGCATTTT. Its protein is CASSDTGSHQPQHF.